This T cell receptor beta chain was captured in a study of T cell changes during pregnancy in multiple sclerosis. The CDR3 is 11 amino acids. Deletions cut 5 bases from V and 4 bases from J, with 5 bases between. Per the germline V gene, CDR1 is MNHNS and CDR2 is SASEGT. Using immunoSEQ multiplex PCR, the repertoire was profiled, and TCRdb retains in-frame clones only, with some absent. The sample carries about 73,000 clones, approximately 92% recorded once. The TCR originated in a female donor in good health, enrolled as a control in a pregnancy study. This specimen was peripheral blood, taken in the third trimester of pregnancy. The chain couples TRBV6-1 to TRBJ2-5; no reliable D call. Here the CDR3 DNA reads TGTGCCAGCAGTTACGGAGAGACCCAGTACTTC. This gives the protein CASSYGETQYF.